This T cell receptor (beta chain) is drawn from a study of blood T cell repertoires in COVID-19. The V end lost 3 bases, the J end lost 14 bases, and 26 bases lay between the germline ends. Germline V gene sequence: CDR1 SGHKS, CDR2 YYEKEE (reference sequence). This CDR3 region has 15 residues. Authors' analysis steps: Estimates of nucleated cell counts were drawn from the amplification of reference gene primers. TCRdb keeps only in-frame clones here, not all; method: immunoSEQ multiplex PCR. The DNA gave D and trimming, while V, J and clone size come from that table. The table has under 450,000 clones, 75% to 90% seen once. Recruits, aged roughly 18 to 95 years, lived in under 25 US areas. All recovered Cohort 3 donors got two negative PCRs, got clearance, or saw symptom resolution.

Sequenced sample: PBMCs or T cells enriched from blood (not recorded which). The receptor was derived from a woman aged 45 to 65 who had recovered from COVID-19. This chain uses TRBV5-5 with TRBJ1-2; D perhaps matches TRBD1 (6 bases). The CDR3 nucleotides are TGTGCCAGCAGCTCCCGAATGAAGGGACACCCAACGGAAACCTTC. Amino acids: CASSSRMKGHPTETF.